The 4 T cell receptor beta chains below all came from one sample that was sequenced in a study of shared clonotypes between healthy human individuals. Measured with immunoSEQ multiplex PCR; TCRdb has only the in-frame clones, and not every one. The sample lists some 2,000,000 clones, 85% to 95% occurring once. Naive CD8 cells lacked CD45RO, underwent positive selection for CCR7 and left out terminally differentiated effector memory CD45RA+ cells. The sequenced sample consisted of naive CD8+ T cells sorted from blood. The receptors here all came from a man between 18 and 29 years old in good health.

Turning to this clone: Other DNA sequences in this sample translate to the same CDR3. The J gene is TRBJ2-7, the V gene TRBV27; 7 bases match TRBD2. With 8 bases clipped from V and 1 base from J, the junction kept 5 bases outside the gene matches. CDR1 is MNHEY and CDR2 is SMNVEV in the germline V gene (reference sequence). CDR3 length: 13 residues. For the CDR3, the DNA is TGTGCCAGCTCAAGGGGAGGGTCCTACGAGCAGTACTTC. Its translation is CASSRGGSYEQYF.

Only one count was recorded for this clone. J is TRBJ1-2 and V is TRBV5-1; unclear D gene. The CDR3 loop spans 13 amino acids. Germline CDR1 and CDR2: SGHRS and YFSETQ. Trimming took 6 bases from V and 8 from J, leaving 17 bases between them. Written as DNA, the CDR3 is TGCGCCAGCAACCCGGACTCCACTCGGGGCTACACCTTC. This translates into CASNPDSTRGYTF.

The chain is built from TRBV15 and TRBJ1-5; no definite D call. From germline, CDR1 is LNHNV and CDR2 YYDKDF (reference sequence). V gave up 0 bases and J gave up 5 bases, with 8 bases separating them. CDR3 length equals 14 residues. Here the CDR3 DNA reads TGTGCCACCAGCAGAGATATATCCTATCAGCCCCAGCATTTT. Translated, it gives CATSRDISYQPQHF. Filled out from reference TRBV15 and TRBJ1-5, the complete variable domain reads DAMVIQNPRYQVTQFGKPVTLSCSQTLNHNVMYWYQQKSSQAPKLLFHYYDKDFNNEADTPDNFQSRRPNTSFCFLDIRSPGLGDTAMYLCATSRDISYQPQHFGDGTRLSIL.

Written as DNA, the CDR3 is TGCAGTGCTAGAGAAGGGGAGACCCAGTACTTC. Protein product: CSAREGETQYF. This chain links TRBV20-1 with TRBJ2-5; no definite D call. Looked up from germline, CDR1 is DFQATT and CDR2 is SNEGSKA (reference sequence). CDR3 length: 11 residues. Trimming removed 0 bases from V and 5 bases from J, with 4 bases in between.